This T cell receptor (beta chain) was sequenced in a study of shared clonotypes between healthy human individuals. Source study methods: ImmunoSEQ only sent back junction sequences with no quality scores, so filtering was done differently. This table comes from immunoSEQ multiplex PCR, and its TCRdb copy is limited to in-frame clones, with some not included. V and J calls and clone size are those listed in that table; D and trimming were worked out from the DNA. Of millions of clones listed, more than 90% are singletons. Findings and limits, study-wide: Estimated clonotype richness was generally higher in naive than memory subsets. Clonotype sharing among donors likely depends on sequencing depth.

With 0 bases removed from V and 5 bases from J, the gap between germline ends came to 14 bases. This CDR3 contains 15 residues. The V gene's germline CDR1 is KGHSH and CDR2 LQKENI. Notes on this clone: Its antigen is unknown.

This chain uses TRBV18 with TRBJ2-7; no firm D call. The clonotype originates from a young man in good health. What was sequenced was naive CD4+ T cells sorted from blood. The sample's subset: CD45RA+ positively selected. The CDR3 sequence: CASSPPWSRGDEQYF. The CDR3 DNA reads TGTGCCAGCTCACCACCGTGGTCTAGAGGCGACGAGCAGTACTTC. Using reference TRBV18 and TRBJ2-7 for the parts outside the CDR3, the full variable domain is NAGVMQNPRHLVRRRGQEARLRCSPMKGHSHVYWYRQLPEEGLKFMVYLQKENIIDESGMPKERFSAEFPKEGPSILRIQQVVRGDSAAYFCASSPPWSRGDEQYFGPGTRLTVT.